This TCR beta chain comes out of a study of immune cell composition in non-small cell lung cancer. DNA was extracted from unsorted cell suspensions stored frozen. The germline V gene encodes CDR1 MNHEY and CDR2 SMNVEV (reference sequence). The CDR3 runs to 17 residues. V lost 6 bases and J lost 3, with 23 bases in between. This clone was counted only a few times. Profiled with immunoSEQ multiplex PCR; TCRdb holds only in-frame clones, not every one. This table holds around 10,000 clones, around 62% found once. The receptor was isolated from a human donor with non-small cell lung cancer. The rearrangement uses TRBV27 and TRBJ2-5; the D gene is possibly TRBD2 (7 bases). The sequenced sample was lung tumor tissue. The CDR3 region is CASRGGGGLSREETQYF. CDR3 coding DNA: TGTGCCAGCAGGGGGGGCGGGGGTCTATCTCGAGAAGAGACCCAGTACTTC.